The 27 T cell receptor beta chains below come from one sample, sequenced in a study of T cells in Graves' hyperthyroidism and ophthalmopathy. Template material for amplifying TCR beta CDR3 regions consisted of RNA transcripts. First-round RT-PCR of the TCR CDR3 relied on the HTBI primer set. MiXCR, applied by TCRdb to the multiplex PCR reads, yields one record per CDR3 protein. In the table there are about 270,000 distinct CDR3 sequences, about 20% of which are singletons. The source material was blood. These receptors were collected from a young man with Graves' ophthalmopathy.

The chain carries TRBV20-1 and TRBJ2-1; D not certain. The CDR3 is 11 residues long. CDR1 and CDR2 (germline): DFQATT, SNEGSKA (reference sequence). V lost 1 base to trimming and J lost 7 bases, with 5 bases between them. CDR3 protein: CSARAHNEQFF. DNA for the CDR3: TGCAGTGCTAGAGCCCATAATGAGCAGTTCTTC.

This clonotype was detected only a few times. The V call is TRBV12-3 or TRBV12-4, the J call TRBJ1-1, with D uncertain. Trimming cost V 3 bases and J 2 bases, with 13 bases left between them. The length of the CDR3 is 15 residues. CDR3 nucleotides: TGTGCCAGCAGTTTTTCTGACACGAGAAACACTGAAGCTTTCTTT. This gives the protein CASSFSDTRNTEAFF.

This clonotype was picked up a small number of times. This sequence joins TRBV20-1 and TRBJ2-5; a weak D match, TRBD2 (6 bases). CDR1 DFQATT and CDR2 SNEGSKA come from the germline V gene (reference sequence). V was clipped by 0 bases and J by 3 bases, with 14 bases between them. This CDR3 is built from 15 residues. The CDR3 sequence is CSARDPQRGKETQYF. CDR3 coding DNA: TGCAGTGCTAGAGATCCCCAGCGCGGGAAAGAGACCCAGTACTTC.

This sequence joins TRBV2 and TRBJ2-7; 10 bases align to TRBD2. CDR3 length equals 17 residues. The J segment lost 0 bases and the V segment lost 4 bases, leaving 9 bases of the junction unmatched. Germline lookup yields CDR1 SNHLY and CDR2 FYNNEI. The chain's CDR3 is CASSVVLAGRISYEQYF. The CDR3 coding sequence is TGTGCCAGCAGTGTCGTACTAGCGGGACGTATCTCCTACGAGCAGTACTTC.

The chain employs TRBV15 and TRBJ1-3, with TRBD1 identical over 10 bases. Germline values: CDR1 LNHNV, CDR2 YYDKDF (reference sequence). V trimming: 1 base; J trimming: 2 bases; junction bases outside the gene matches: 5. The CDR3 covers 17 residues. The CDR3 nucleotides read TGTGCCACCAGCAGAGTGGTGGGGACAGGGGCTGGAAACACCATATATTTT. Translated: CATSRVVGTGAGNTIYF.

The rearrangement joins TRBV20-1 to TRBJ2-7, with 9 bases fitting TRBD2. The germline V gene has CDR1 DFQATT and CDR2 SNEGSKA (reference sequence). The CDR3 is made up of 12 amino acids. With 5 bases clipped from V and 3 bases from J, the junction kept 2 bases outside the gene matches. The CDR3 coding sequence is TGCAGTGCTGTTAGCGGGAGCTACGAGCAGTACTTC. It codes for CSAVSGSYEQYF.

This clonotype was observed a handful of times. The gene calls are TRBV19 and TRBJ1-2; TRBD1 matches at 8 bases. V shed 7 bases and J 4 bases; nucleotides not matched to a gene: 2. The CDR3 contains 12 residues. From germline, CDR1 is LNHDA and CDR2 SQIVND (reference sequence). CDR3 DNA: TGTGCCAGTACACAGGGGGGCTATGGCTACACCTTC. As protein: CASTQGGYGYTF.

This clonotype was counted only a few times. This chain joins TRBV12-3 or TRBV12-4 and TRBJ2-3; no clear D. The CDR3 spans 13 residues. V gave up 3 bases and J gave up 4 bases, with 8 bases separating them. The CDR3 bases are TGTGCCAGCAGTTTGTATCCCGCAGATACGCAGTATTTT. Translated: CASSLYPADTQYF.

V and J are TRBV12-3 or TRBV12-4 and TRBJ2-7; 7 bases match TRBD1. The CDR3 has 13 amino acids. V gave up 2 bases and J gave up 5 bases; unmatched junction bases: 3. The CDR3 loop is CASSLRDRDEQYF. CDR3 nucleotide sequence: TGTGCCAGCAGTTTAAGAGACAGGGACGAGCAGTACTTC.

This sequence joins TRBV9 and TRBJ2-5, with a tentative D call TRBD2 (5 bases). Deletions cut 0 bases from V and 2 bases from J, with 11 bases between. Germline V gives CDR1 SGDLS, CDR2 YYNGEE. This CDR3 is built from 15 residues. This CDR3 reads CASSVATGSQETQYF. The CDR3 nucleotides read TGTGCCAGCAGCGTAGCTACGGGGTCGCAAGAGACCCAGTACTTC.

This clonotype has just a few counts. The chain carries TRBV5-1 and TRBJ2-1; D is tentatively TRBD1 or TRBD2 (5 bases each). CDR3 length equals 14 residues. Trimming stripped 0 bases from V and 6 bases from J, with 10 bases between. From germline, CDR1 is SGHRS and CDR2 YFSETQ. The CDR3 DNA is TGCGCCAGCAGCTTGGTTGAGGGGCCCAATGAGCAGTTCTTC. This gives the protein CASSLVEGPNEQFF.

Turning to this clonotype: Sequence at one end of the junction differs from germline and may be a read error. CDR3 nucleotide sequence: TGTGCCAGCATTTTAGGACAGGGGCCATGGCCCCAGCATTTT. It yields the protein CASILGQGPWPQHF. The chain couples TRBV27 to TRBJ1-5; 9 bases are shared with TRBD1. CDR1 MNHEY and CDR2 SMNVEV come from the germline V gene (reference sequence). The CDR3 consists of 14 residues.

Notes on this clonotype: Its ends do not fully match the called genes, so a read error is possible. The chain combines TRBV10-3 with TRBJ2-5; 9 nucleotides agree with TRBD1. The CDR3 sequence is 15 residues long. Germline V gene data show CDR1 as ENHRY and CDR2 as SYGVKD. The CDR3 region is CVINPGQGPQETQYF. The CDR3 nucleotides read TGTGTCATCAACCCCGGACAGGGGCCACAAGAGACCCAGTACTTC.

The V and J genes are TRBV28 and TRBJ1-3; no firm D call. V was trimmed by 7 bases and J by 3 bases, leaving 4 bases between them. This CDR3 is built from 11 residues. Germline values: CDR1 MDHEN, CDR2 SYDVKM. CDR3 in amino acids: CASNVGNTIYF. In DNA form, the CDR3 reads TGTGCCAGCAACGTTGGAAACACCATATATTTT. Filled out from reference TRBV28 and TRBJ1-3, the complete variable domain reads DVKVTQSSRYLVKRTGEKVFLECVQDMDHENMFWYRQDPGLGLRLIYFSYDVKMKEKGDIPEGYSVSREKKERFSLILESASTNQTSMYLCASNVGNTIYFGEGSWLTVV.

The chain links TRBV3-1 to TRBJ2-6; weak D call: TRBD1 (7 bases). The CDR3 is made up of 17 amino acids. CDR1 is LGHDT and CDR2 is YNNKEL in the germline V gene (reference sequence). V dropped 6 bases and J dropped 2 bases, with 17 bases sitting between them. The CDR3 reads CASSPGGTSTGANVLTF. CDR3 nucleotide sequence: TGTGCCAGCAGTCCAGGGGGGACAAGTACTGGGGCCAACGTCCTGACTTTC.

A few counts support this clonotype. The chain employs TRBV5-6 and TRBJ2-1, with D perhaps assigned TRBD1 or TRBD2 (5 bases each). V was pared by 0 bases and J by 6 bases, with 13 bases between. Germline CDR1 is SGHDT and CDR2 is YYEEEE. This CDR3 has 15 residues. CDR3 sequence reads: CASSLGGIGLNEQFF. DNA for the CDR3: TGTGCCAGCAGCTTGGGGGGGATAGGCCTCAATGAGCAGTTCTTC.

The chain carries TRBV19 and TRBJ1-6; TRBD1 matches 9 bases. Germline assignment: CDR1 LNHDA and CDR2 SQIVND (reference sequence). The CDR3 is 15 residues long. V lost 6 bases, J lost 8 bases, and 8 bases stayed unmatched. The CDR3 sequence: CASRSGDRDHSPLHF. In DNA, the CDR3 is TGTGCCAGTAGATCGGGGGACAGGGATCATTCACCCCTCCACTTT.

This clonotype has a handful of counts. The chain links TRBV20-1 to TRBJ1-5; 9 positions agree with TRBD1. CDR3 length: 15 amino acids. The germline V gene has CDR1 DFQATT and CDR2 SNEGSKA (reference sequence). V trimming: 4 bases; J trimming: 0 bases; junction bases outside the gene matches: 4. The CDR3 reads CSAIDRGYSNQPQHF. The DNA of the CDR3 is TGCAGTGCTATAGACAGGGGGTATAGCAATCAGCCCCAGCATTTT.

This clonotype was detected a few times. The CDR3 bases are TGCAGCGTTGAACGACTAGCGGAGACCTACGAGCAGTACTTC. It specifies CSVERLAETYEQYF. The rearrangement links TRBV29-1 to TRBJ2-7; TRBD2 agrees at 9 bases. Germline trimming cut 2 bases from V and 2 bases from J; bases unmatched to any gene: 4. The CDR3 has 14 amino acids. Germline assignment: CDR1 SQVTM and CDR2 ANQGSEA.

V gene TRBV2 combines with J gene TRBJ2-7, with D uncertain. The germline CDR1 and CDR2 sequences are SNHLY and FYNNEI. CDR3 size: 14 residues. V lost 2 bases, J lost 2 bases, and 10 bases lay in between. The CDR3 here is CASSEIGTAYEQYF. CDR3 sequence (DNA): TGTGCCAGCAGTGAAATAGGAACCGCCTACGAGCAGTACTTC. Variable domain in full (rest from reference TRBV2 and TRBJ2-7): EPEVTQTPSHQVTQMGQEVILRCVPISNHLYFYWYRQILGQKVEFLVSFYNNEISEKSEIFDDQFSVERPDGSNFTLKIRSTKLEDSAMYFCASSEIGTAYEQYFGPGTRLTVT.

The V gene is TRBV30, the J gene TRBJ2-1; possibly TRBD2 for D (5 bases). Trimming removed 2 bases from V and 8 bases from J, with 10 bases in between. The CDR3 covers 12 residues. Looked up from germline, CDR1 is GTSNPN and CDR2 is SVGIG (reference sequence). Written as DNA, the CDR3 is TGTGCCTGGAGTTCCGGCGGGTATGAGCAGTTCTTC. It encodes CAWSSGGYEQFF.

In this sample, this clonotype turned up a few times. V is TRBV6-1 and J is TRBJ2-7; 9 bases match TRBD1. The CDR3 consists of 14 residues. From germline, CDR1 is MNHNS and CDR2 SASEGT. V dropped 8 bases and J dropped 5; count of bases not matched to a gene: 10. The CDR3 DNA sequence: TGTGCCAGCCGCAGACAGGGGGTGGGGGACGAGCAGTACTTC. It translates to CASRRQGVGDEQYF.

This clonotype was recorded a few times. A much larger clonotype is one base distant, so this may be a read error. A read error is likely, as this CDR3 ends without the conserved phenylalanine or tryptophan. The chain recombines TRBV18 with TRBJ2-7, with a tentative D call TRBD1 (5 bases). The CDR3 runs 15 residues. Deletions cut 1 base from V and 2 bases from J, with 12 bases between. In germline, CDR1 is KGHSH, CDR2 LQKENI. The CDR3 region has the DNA TGTGCCAGCTCACCACGCCAGCAGGGAACCTACGAGCAGTACCTC. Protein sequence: CASSPRQQGTYEQYL.

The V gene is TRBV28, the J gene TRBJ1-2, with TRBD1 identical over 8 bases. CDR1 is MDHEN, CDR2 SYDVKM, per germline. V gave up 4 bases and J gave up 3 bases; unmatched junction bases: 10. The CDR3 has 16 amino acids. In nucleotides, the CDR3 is TGTGCCAGCAGTTCCAGGCAAGGACAGGGAGACTATGGCTACACCTTC. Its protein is CASSSRQGQGDYGYTF.

CDR3 amino acids: CASSPIQVSGNTIYF. CDR3 nucleotides: TGTGCCAGCTCCCCCATACAGGTCTCTGGAAACACCATATATTTT. The gene calls are TRBV18 and TRBJ1-3, with D possibly being TRBD1 (5 bases). The CDR3 contains 15 residues. The germline V and J ends were trimmed by 6 bases and 0 bases, with 12 bases remaining between them. CDR1 KGHSH and CDR2 LQKENI come from the germline V gene.

As DNA, the CDR3 is TGTGCCAGCAGACCCTCCGGGACAGGGCTATACGAGCAGTACTTC. Residues: CASRPSGTGLYEQYF. The V and J genes are TRBV6-1 and TRBJ2-7, with 9 bases aligning to TRBD1. V gave up 6 bases and J gave up 4 bases; unmatched junction bases: 10. CDR1 and CDR2 from the germline V gene are MNHNS and SASEGT. CDR3 length: 15 amino acids.

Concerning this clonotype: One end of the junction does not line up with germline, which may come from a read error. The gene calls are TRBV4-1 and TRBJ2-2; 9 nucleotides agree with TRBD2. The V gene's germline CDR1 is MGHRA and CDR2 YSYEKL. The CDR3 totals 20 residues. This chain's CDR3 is CASSQDPPSGAPSNTGGLFF. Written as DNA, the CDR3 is TGCGCCAGCAGCCAAGATCCTCCTAGCGGGGCCCCTTCGAACACCGGGGGGCTGTTTTTT.